One sample yielded the 32 T cell receptor beta chains listed below, sequenced in a study of spatial heterogeneity in lung cancer. TCRdb independently ran MiXCR on the 5' RACE reads; one entry per CDR3 protein. The table includes about 15,000 distinct CDR3 sequences, about 6% detected once. Time point described: blood at routine non-recurrence follow-up after resection. Material: PBMCs, obtained at follow-up. The receptor source for this set is a male donor with early-stage non-small cell lung cancer.

This clonotype was seen repeatedly, ten times or more. V gene TRBV28 combines with J gene TRBJ1-6; perhaps TRBD1 as D (5 bases). The CDR3 extends over 15 amino acids. Trimming shortened V by 4 bases and J by 9 bases, and 16 bases separated the two germline ends. CDR1 and CDR2 from the germline V gene are MDHEN and SYDVKM. CDR3: CASSWEGRPGSPLHF. The CDR3 DNA follows: TGTGCCAGCAGTTGGGAGGGGCGGCCCGGTTCACCCCTCCACTTT.

The rearrangement uses TRBV7-9 and TRBJ2-7, with D unresolved. The CDR3 totals 14 residues. V lost 1 base and J 2 bases, leaving 9 bases between the germline ends. CDR1 and CDR2 (germline): SEHNR, FQNEAQ (reference sequence). The CDR3 DNA sequence: TGTGCCAGCAGCTTAGGCATTTCCCCCTACGAGCAGTACTTC. Its translation is CASSLGISPYEQYF.

CDR3 in amino acids: CASSQSLAGADTQYF. CDR3 DNA: TGTGCCAGCAGCCAAAGCCTAGCGGGAGCCGATACGCAGTATTTT. V is TRBV3-1 and J is TRBJ2-3; 10 positions agree with TRBD2. The V gene end was trimmed by 2 bases and the J gene end by 6 bases; junction bases not matched to a gene: 5. Per the germline V gene, CDR1 is LGHDT and CDR2 is YNNKEL (reference sequence). CDR3 length: 15 amino acids.

V is TRBV6-1 and J is TRBJ1-1; no firm D call. Germline V CDR1 and CDR2: MNHNS, SASEGT. Trimming removed 6 bases from V and 1 base from J, with 6 bases in between. The CDR3 is 12 amino acids. The CDR3 sequence is CASRNWNTEAFF. The DNA for the CDR3 is TGTGCCAGCAGAAACTGGAACACTGAAGCTTTCTTT.

This clonotype was seen many times. This chain links TRBV7-2 with TRBJ2-7, with 9 bases fitting TRBD2. There are 15 residues in the CDR3. CDR1 SGHTA and CDR2 FQGNSA come from the germline V gene. V lost 5 bases and J lost 3; bases outside the gene matches: 8. This chain's CDR3 is CASSPVTSGIYEQYF. Here the CDR3 DNA reads TGTGCCAGCAGCCCCGTGACTAGCGGAATCTACGAGCAGTACTTC.

This clonotype came up a few times. The V gene is TRBV24-1, the J gene TRBJ2-1; 8 nucleotides align to TRBD2. The CDR3 extends over 16 amino acids. The V and J ends lost 3 bases and 0 bases, in that order; junction bases with no gene match: 3. From germline, CDR1 is KGHDR and CDR2 SFDVKD. The CDR3 protein is CATSDSGSPSYNEQFF. The CDR3 DNA sequence: TGTGCCACCAGTGATAGCGGGAGCCCCTCCTACAATGAGCAGTTCTTC.

This clonotype was observed at least ten times. The chain combines TRBV20-1 with TRBJ2-1, with TRBD2 matching over 7 bases. This CDR3 region has 13 residues. Trimming took 0 bases from V and 6 from J; bases not matched to a gene: 2. The V gene's germline CDR1 is DFQATT and CDR2 SNEGSKA (reference sequence). CDR3 sequence reads: CSARDWTSNEQFF. The CDR3 nucleotides are TGCAGTGCTAGAGATTGGACTAGCAATGAGCAGTTCTTC.

This clonotype was recorded many times. The rearrangement links TRBV9 to TRBJ1-2, with unresolved D. The CDR3 extends over 14 amino acids. Germline V CDR1 and CDR2: SGDLS, YYNGEE. V lost 3 bases and J 4 bases, leaving 13 bases between the germline ends. The CDR3 nucleotides read TGTGCCAGCAGCGCCGACCCCGAAGGCTATGGCTACACCTTC. Amino acid sequence: CASSADPEGYGYTF.

This clonotype was seen repeatedly, ten times or more. V gene TRBV10-3 combines with J gene TRBJ2-7; TRBD2 agrees at 11 bases. Germline loops: CDR1 ENHRY, CDR2 SYGVKD. The CDR3 has 20 amino acids. V gave up 0 bases and J gave up 2 bases; unmatched junction bases: 15. CDR3 amino acids: CAISESPARTSGRRTYEQYF. The CDR3 DNA follows: TGTGCCATCAGTGAGTCCCCCGCTAGGACTAGCGGGCGCCGCACCTACGAGCAGTACTTC.

This chain joins TRBV19 and TRBJ1-2; possibly TRBD1 for D (5 bases). This CDR3 has 13 amino acids. CDR1 is LNHDA, CDR2 SQIVND, per germline (reference sequence). V was pared by 5 bases and J by 2 bases, with 9 bases between. CDR3 in DNA: TGTGCCAGTAGTTGGGGCGCGAACTATGGCTACACCTTC. It translates to CASSWGANYGYTF.

This clonotype was seen repeatedly, ten times or more. The chain recombines TRBV5-1 with TRBJ2-7, with 7 bases identical to TRBD1. The germline V gene encodes CDR1 SGHRS and CDR2 YFSETQ. V was pared by 4 bases and J by 3 bases, with 7 bases of the junction left unmatched. This CDR3 region has 14 residues. CDR3 sequence reads: CASSATGVIYEQYF. CDR3 nucleotides: TGCGCCAGCAGCGCTACAGGGGTGATCTACGAGCAGTACTTC.

By frequency in the sample, this clonotype is medium-sized. This rearrangement joins TRBV6-2 or TRBV6-3 to TRBJ2-1, with 9 bases aligning to TRBD2. This CDR3 is built from 14 residues. The V segment lost 6 bases and the J segment 8 bases; nucleotides outside the gene matches: 8. Per germline, CDR1 MNHEY and CDR2 SVGEGT. The DNA for the CDR3 is TGTGCCAGCAGCCTTCTAGCGGGAAGGGATGAGCAGTTCTTC. It specifies CASSLLAGRDEQFF.

This clonotype was seen many times. The chain links TRBV7-8 to TRBJ2-4; D may correspond to TRBD1 or TRBD2 (6 bases each). V lost 5 bases to trimming and J lost 8 bases, with 13 bases between them. Germline lookup yields CDR1 SGHVS and CDR2 FQNEAQ. The CDR3 sequence is 13 residues long. The CDR3 protein is CASSARRGDIQYF. Here the CDR3 DNA reads TGTGCCAGCAGCGCGCGAAGGGGGGACATTCAGTACTTC. Complete variable domain (other parts from reference TRBV7-8 and TRBJ2-4): GAGVSQSPRYKVAKRGQDVALRCDPISGHVSLFWYQQALGQGPEFLTYFQNEAQLDKSGLPSDRFFAERPEGSVSTLKIQRTQQEDSAVYLCASSARRGDIQYFGAGTRLSVL.

This clonotype showed up many times. This chain joins TRBV11-2 and TRBJ1-6; D gene ambiguous. The germline V gene has CDR1 SGHAT and CDR2 FQNNGV. The CDR3 has 16 residues. V lost 1 base and J lost 7, with 14 bases in between. CDR3 sequence (DNA): TGTGCCAGCAGCTTAGTGGGATTCCGGCGAAATTCACCCCTCCACTTT. Translating gives CASSLVGFRRNSPLHF. The full variable domain, completed using reference TRBV11-2 and TRBJ1-6, is EAGVAQSPRYKIIEKRQSVAFWCNPISGHATLYWYQQILGQGPKLLIQFQNNGVVDDSQLPKDRFSAERLKGVDSTLKIQPAKLEDSAVYLCASSLVGFRRNSPLHFGNGTRLTVT.

At least ten counts were recorded for this clonotype. V gene TRBV28 combines with J gene TRBJ2-1; D possibly uses TRBD1 or TRBD2 (6 bases each). The CDR3 length is 14 residues. The V and J ends lost 2 bases and 7 bases respectively, with 12 bases between them. Germline V lookup: CDR1 MDHEN, CDR2 SYDVKM. The CDR3 DNA follows: TGTGCCAGCAGTTTAGGGGGGCCGGGAAATGAGCAGTTCTTC. It is translated as CASSLGGPGNEQFF.

This clonotype was seen at least ten times. This rearrangement joins TRBV9 to TRBJ2-5, with 9 bases that match TRBD2. This CDR3 is built from 17 residues. V was clipped by 0 bases and J by 5 bases; unmatched bases: 11. Germline CDR1 reads SGDLS; CDR2 reads YYNGEE. CDR3 sequence: CASSVGGGAGGGETQYF. The CDR3, as DNA: TGTGCCAGCAGCGTAGGAGGAGGAGCGGGAGGTGGTGAGACCCAGTACTTC.

This clonotype was recorded many times. The chain combines TRBV20-1 with TRBJ1-1; 8 bases are a match to TRBD1. The CDR3 consists of 14 residues. Germline trimming cut 3 bases from V and 3 bases from J; bases unmatched to any gene: 6. Looked up from germline, CDR1 is DFQATT and CDR2 is SNEGSKA (reference sequence). DNA for the CDR3: TGCAGTGCTAGTGCAGGGGGCGCGGACACTGAAGCTTTCTTT. It encodes CSASAGGADTEAFF.

The chain combines TRBV11-2 with TRBJ2-3, with D perhaps matching TRBD2 (5 bases). CDR3 length equals 16 residues. V gave up 5 bases and J gave up 2 bases, with 17 bases separating them. Germline V gene data show CDR1 as SGHAT and CDR2 as FQNNGV. The CDR3 loop is CASSGRVSANTDTQYF. CDR3 nucleotide sequence: TGTGCCAGCAGCGGCCGGGTTAGCGCTAACACAGATACGCAGTATTTT.

This clonotype came up many times. This sequence joins TRBV6-2 or TRBV6-3 and TRBJ1-6; TRBD1 matches 8 bases. CDR3 length: 14 amino acids. V lost 2 bases, J lost 10 bases, and 4 bases stayed unmatched. Germline values: CDR1 MNHEY, CDR2 SVGEGT. The CDR3 DNA follows: TGTGCCAGCAGTTACCGACAGGGGAGCTCACCCCTCCACTTT. Its protein product is CASSYRQGSSPLHF.

This clonotype was counted at least ten times. The chain is built from TRBV11-2 and TRBJ1-6; D not certain. This CDR3 region has 11 residues. Trimming shortened V by 5 bases and J by 7 bases, and 3 bases separated the two germline ends. CDR1 SGHAT and CDR2 FQNNGV come from the germline V gene. CDR3 DNA sequence: TGTGCCAGCAGCACAAATTCACCCCTCCACTTT. The encoded protein is CASSTNSPLHF.

At least ten counts were recorded for this clonotype. The chain is built from TRBV28 and TRBJ2-3; TRBD2 aligns across 8 bases. The CDR3 has 19 residues. V lost 4 bases, J lost 3 bases, and 18 bases stayed unmatched. Per the germline V gene, CDR1 is MDHEN and CDR2 is SYDVKM. CDR3: CASSSFVWSGRGVTDTQYF. The CDR3 nucleotides are TGTGCCAGCAGTTCGTTTGTTTGGAGCGGGAGAGGGGTTACAGATACGCAGTATTTT.

This clonotype occurred a few times. With a much larger clone just one base away, this may be a read error. The chain has TRBV10-3 and TRBJ2-3; 7 positions agree with TRBD2. The CDR3 sequence is 16 residues long. The ends lost 10 bases at V and 0 bases at J; junction bases unmatched: 13. Germline CDR1 is ENHRY and CDR2 is SYGVKD. The CDR3 reads CATSPFLAASTDTQYF. CDR3 nucleotides: TGTGCCACCAGCCCTTTCCTAGCGGCCAGCACAGATACGCAGTATTTT.

This clonotype was detected many times. This chain connects TRBV7-9 to TRBJ1-4, with D perhaps TRBD1 (6 bases). Looked up from germline, CDR1 is SEHNR and CDR2 is FQNEAQ (reference sequence). V was pared by 5 bases and J by 8 bases, with 18 bases between. This CDR3 contains 15 residues. The chain's CDR3 is CASSPNGGAREKLFF. The CDR3 region has the DNA TGTGCCAGCAGCCCCAATGGGGGGGCGCGAGAAAAACTGTTTTTT.

This clonotype was observed at least ten times. This chain uses TRBV7-9 with TRBJ2-3; 13 bases map to TRBD2. Per germline, CDR1 SEHNR and CDR2 FQNEAQ (reference sequence). V gave up 6 bases and J gave up 4 bases; unmatched junction bases: 7. The CDR3 is 16 amino acids. The DNA of the CDR3 is TGTGCCAGCAGTCCCGGGACTAGCGGGACTCCAGATACGCAGTATTTT. Translating it yields CASSPGTSGTPDTQYF.

The rearrangement joins TRBV27 to TRBJ2-7; D could derive from TRBD1 or TRBD2 (7 bases each). The CDR3 spans 16 residues. V was clipped by 4 bases and J by 3 bases, with 19 bases between them. CDR1 is MNHEY and CDR2 is SMNVEV in the germline V gene (reference sequence). The CDR3 coding sequence is TGTGCCAGCAGTTCCCCGGGACAGCGGGGCAACTACGAGCAGTACTTC. Translation gives CASSSPGQRGNYEQYF.

The rearrangement links TRBV6-5 to TRBJ1-6, with a tentative D call TRBD1 (5 bases). This CDR3 has 15 residues. Trimming took 2 bases from V and 6 from J, leaving 11 bases between them. CDR1 is MNHEY, CDR2 SVGAGI, per germline. Here the CDR3 DNA reads TGTGCCAGCAGTTACCTGACAGAGAGTAATTCACCCCTCCACTTT. Amino acid sequence: CASSYLTESNSPLHF.

This clonotype has ten or more counts. The chain uses TRBV2 and TRBJ2-7; 9 nucleotides line up with TRBD2. Per the germline V gene, CDR1 is SNHLY and CDR2 is FYNNEI. With 3 bases clipped from V and 6 bases from J, the junction kept 9 bases outside the gene matches. The CDR3 has 15 residues. In DNA, the CDR3 is TGTGCCAGCAGTGATCTGGGGGCTAGCGGGACCGAGCAGTACTTC. Translated, it gives CASSDLGASGTEQYF.

Many counts were recorded for this clonotype. The V call is TRBV7-2, the J call TRBJ2-2; D is uncertain. This CDR3 has 13 amino acids. The germline V gene has CDR1 SGHTA and CDR2 FQGNSA. The ends were cut back, 5 bases at V and 5 bases at J, with 9 bases in the middle. In DNA form, the CDR3 reads TGTGCCAGCAGCCGCTTAAGAACCGGGGAGCTGTTTTTT. This encodes CASSRLRTGELFF.

This clonotype has ten or more counts. The CDR3 is CASSQEGQGPRYNSPLHF. The DNA of the CDR3 is TGCGCCAGCAGCCAAGAGGGACAGGGCCCCCGTTATAATTCACCCCTCCACTTT. This chain uses TRBV4-1 with TRBJ1-6; TRBD1 matches at 9 bases. The CDR3 length is 18 residues. The J segment lost 4 bases and the V segment lost 0 bases, leaving 7 bases of the junction unmatched. Germline V lookup: CDR1 MGHRA, CDR2 YSYEKL.

This clonotype was observed many times. CDR3 region: CATSDPKAGGETQYF. The CDR3, as DNA: TGTGCCACCAGTGATCCCAAAGCGGGAGGAGAGACCCAGTACTTC. This chain joins TRBV24-1 and TRBJ2-5, with 9 bases identical to TRBD2. The V and J ends lost 3 bases and 4 bases, in that order; junction bases with no gene match: 5. Germline CDR1 reads KGHDR; CDR2 reads SFDVKD. The CDR3 has 15 amino acids.

In this sample, this clonotype turned up a few times. V and J are TRBV7-8 and TRBJ2-3; D is ambiguous. CDR1 is SGHVS and CDR2 is FQNEAQ in the germline V gene. Trimming left V 7 bases short and J 4 bases short, with 6 bases between. The CDR3 contains 11 residues. CDR3 sequence reads: CASMASDTQYF. The CDR3, as DNA: TGTGCCAGCATGGCTTCAGATACGCAGTATTTT.

This rearrangement joins TRBV28 to TRBJ1-1; 8 positions match TRBD1. CDR1 and CDR2 (germline): MDHEN, SYDVKM. Trimming at V came to 5 bases and at J to 4 bases, leaving 9 bases not matched to a gene. The CDR3 has 15 residues. The CDR3 nucleotides are TGTGCCAGCAGTATCGTCAGGGGGCTTGGCACTGAAGCTTTCTTT. It translates to CASSIVRGLGTEAFF.